This T cell receptor beta chain is drawn from a study of blood T cells in healthy people across ages. A sample-barcoded 5' primer and a J-beta primer mix were used in a second PCR of about 6 to 11 cycles. TCRdb passed the 5' RACE reads through MiXCR, listing each CDR3 protein once. The data show about 640,000 distinct CDR3 sequences, around three fifths seen once. The germline V gene encodes CDR1 SNHLY and CDR2 FYNNEI. V was clipped by 6 bases and J by 9 bases, with 17 bases between them. The length of the CDR3 is 13 residues. The genes are TRBV2 and TRBJ1-2, with D unclear. Sequencing was done on a sample of blood. The sequence was obtained from a man aged 60-69 years in good health. The CDR3 DNA sequence: TGTGCCAGCAGCGAGGACCGCGGCTCTCGCTACACCTTC. Translation: CASSEDRGSRYTF.